This TCR beta chain was documented in a study of OX40 agonist ivuxolimab in advanced cancers. Study overall: From roughly 20 to 85 years was the age range, with a mean of around 56 years, and about 78% were male.

Clones were sequenced by immunoSEQ multiplex PCR, and TCRdb holds only the in-frame ones, with some missing. This sample yields around 85,000 clones, of which more than 80% are seen a single time; about 1.6% belongs to the top ten. Per germline, CDR1 GTSNPN and CDR2 SVGIG (reference sequence). V lost 4 bases and J 5 bases, leaving 17 bases between the germline ends. This CDR3 has 15 residues. This TCR was recovered from an adult with an advanced solid tumor such as melanoma, head and neck, liver or kidney cancer. The specimen comprised CD4+ or CD8+ T cells sorted from blood, sampled in a trial of the OX40 agonist ivuxolimab. V usage is TRBV30 and J usage is TRBJ2-2; TRBD1 might be the D (5 bases). CDR3 bases: TGTGCCTGGACAGGGTTAGGGTCAAGGACCGGGGAGCTGTTTTTT. This sequence encodes CAWTGLGSRTGELFF.